Given below is one T cell receptor (beta chain) in context. The sample comes from a study of cytomegalovirus exposure and HLA in healthy donors. Primers included in the PCR were 60 Vbeta and 13 Jbeta primers. The method was immunoSEQ multiplex PCR; TCRdb's version includes in-frame clones alone and lacks a portion of them. The sample consists of about 83,000 clones, less than 85% of them appearing once. V shed 3 bases, J shed 6 bases, and the junction held 6 bases outside the gene matches. CDR1 and CDR2 (germline): SGDLS, YYNGEE. This CDR3 spans 15 amino acids. The receptor's source is a man between 60 and 75 years old in good health and CMV-seronegative. The sample taken for sequencing was PBMCs. This chain uses TRBV9 with TRBJ1-5; 10 nucleotides agree with TRBD1. The CDR3 here is CASSEGQGWTQPQHF. CDR3 DNA: TGTGCCAGCAGCGAGGGACAGGGGTGGACTCAGCCCCAGCATTTT.